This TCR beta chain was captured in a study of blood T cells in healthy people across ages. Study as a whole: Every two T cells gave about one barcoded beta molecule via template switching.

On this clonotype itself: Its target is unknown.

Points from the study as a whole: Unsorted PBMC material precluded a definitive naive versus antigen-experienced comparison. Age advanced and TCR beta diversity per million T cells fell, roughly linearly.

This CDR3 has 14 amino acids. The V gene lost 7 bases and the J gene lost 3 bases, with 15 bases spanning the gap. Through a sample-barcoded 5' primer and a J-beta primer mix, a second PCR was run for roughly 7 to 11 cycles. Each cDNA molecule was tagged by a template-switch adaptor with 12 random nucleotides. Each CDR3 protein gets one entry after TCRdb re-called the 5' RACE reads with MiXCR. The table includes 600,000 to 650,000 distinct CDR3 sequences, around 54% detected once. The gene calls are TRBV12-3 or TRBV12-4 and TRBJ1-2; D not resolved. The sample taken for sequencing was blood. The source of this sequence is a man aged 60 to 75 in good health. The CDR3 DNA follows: TGTGCCAGCACCAGAACGCCCGGGGACTATGGCTACACCTTC. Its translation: CASTRTPGDYGYTF.